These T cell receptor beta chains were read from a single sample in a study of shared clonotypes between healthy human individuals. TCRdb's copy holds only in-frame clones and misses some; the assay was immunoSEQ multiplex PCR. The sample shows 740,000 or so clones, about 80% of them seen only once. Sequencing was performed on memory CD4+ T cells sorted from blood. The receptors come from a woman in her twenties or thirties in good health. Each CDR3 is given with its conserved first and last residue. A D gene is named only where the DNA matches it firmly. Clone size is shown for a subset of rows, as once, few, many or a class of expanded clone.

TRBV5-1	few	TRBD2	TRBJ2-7	CASSFTWEGRNEQYF	TGCGCCAGCAGCTTCACGTGGGAGGGCCGTAACGAGCAGTACTTC
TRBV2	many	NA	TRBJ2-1	CASRSRNEQFF	TGTGCCAGCCGATCCCGGAATGAGCAGTTCTTC
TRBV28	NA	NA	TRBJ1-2	CASRAASNYGYTF	TGTGCCAGCAGGGCAGCCTCTAACTATGGCTACACCTTC
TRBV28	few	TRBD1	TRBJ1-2	CASSSNRQGAIGYTF	TGTGCCAGCAGTTCAAACCGACAGGGGGCTATAGGCTACACCTTC
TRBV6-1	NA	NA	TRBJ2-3	CASSESSGPDTQYF	TGTGCCAGCAGTGAGTCATCGGGTCCAGATACGCAGTATTTT
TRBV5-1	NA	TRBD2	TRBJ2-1	CASLVGSGGHDEQFF	TGCGCCAGCTTGGTAGGTAGCGGGGGACATGATGAGCAGTTCTTC
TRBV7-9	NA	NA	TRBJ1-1	CASSLDSFSTEAFF	TGTGCCAGCAGCCTTGACAGTTTTAGCACTGAAGCTTTCTTT
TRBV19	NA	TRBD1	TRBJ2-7	CASSTWAGGTYEQYF	TGTGCCAGTAGCACTTGGGCAGGGGGCACCTACGAGCAGTACTTC
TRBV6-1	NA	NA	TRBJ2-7	CASSDLSAGGYSGEQYF	TGTGCCAGCAGTGACCTCTCAGCAGGGGGGTACTCTGGGGAGCAGTACTTC
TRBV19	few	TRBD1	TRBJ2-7	CASSAQQGVSYEQYF	TGTGCCAGTAGTGCCCAACAGGGGGTTTCCTACGAGCAGTACTTC
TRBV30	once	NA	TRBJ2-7	CAWSVEGRIYEQYF	TGTGCCTGGAGTGTAGAGGGACGGATTTACGAGCAGTACTTC
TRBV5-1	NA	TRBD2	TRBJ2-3	CASSQTGGPTDTQYF	TGCGCCAGCAGTCAAACGGGAGGGCCCACAGATACGCAGTATTTT
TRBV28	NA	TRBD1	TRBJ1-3	CASNRGQGRNTIYF	TGTGCCAGCAACCGAGGACAGGGGAGAAACACCATATATTTT
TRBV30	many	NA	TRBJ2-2	CAWSVGRGNTGELFF	TGTGCCTGGAGTGTTGGACGGGGGAACACCGGGGAGCTGTTTTTT
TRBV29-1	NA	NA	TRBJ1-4	CSARDPQEELFF	TGCAGCGCCCGGGACCCCCAAGAGGAACTGTTTTTT
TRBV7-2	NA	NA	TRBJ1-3	CASSLAQDTGNTIYF	TGTGCCAGCAGCTTAGCACAGGACACTGGAAACACCATATATTTT
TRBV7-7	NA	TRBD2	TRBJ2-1	CASSLGGRASHNEQFF	TGTGCCAGCAGTTTAGGCGGGAGGGCCTCTCACAATGAGCAGTTCTTC
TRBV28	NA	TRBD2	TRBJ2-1	CASSLLGGITYNEQFF	TGTGCCAGCAGTTTACTCGGGGGGATCACCTACAATGAGCAGTTCTTC
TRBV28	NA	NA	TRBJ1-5	CASSLGGGGNQPQHF	TGTGCCAGCAGTTTAGGGGGGGGCGGCAATCAGCCCCAGCATTTT
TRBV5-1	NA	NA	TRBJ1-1	CASRFDNTEAFF	TGCGCCAGCAGATTTGACAACACTGAAGCTTTCTTT
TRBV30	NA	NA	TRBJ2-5	CAWSPRETQYF	TGTGCCTGGAGTCCTCGGGAGACCCAGTACTTC
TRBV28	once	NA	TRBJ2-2	CAFPLNTGELFF	TGTGCCTTCCCCTTGAACACCGGGGAGCTGTTTTTT
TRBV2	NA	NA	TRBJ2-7	CASSPSRAPRPYEQYF	TGTGCCAGCAGCCCGTCCAGGGCCCCTAGACCCTACGAGCAGTACTTC
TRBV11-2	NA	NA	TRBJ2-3	CASSLDRYTQYF	TGTGCCAGCAGCTTAGATCGCTATACGCAGTATTTT
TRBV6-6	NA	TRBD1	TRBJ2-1	CASSQGQGLFF	TGTGCCAGCAGTCAAGGACAGGGTTTGTTCTTC
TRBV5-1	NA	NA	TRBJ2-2	CASSPDGGDFTGELFF	TGCGCCAGCAGCCCGGACGGGGGCGATTTCACCGGGGAGCTGTTTTTT
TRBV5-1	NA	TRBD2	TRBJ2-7	CASQTGGLAGAEQYF	TGCGCCAGCCAGACCGGGGGACTAGCGGGAGCCGAGCAGTACTTC
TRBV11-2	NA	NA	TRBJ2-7	CASSARSGQAFYVGQYF	TGTGCCAGCAGCGCCCGATCAGGCCAGGCGTTCTACGTTGGGCAGTACTTC
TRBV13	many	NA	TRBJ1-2	CASSLRGSYGYTF	TGTGCCAGCAGCTTAAGGGGGTCCTATGGCTACACCTTC
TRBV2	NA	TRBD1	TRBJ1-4	CASTLLTGGLEKLFF	TGTGCCAGCACCTTGCTGACAGGGGGATTGGAAAAACTGTTTTTT
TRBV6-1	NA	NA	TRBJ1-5	CASRGDIFNQPQHF	TGTGCCAGCAGGGGGGACATATTCAATCAGCCCCAGCATTTT
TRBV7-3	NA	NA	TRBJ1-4	CASSLGPSEKLFF	TGTGCCAGCAGCCTCGGGCCGTCAGAAAAACTGTTTTTT
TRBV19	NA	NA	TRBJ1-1	CASSLELNTEAFF	TGTGCCAGTAGTTTGGAGTTGAACACTGAAGCTTTCTTT
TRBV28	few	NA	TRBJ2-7	CASRRQATSYEQYF	TGTGCCAGCAGACGACAGGCTACCTCCTACGAGCAGTACTTC
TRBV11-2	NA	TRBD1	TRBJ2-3	CASSLGQGVFADTQYF	TGTGCCAGCAGCTTAGGACAGGGGGTATTCGCAGATACGCAGTATTTT
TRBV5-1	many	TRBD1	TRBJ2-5	CASSRGDRDEETQYF	TGCGCCAGCAGCCGAGGGGACAGGGACGAAGAGACCCAGTACTTC
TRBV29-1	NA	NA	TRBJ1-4	CSVEDRRDGEKLFF	TGCAGCGTTGAAGATCGCAGGGATGGCGAAAAACTGTTTTTT
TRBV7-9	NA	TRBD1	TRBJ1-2	CASSLRAGGAGYTF	TGTGCCAGCAGCTTAAGGGCAGGGGGCGCTGGCTACACCTTC
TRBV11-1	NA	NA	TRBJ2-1	CASTDQGREQFF	TGTGCCAGCACCGATCAGGGGCGGGAGCAGTTCTTC
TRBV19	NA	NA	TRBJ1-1	CASRTQGDGAEAFF	TGTGCCAGTCGAACCCAGGGCGACGGCGCTGAAGCTTTCTTT
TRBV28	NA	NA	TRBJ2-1	CASSFLVTPTGNEQFF	TGTGCCAGCAGTTTCCTCGTTACACCTACTGGGAATGAGCAGTTCTTC
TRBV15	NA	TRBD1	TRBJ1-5	CATSIDRDQPQHF	TGTGCCACCAGCATTGACAGGGATCAGCCCCAGCATTTT
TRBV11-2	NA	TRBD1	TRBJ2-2	CASTPDRGWAGELFF	TGTGCCAGCACTCCTGACAGGGGCTGGGCCGGGGAGCTGTTTTTT
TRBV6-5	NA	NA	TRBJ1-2	CASSYSPRGNYGYTF	TGTGCCAGCAGTTACTCGCCGAGGGGAAACTATGGCTACACCTTC
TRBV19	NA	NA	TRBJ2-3	CASSLGYSTDTQYF	TGTGCCAGTAGTTTGGGATATAGCACAGATACGCAGTATTTT
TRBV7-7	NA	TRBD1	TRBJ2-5	CASSLGQGQETQYF	TGTGCCAGCAGCTTAGGACAGGGTCAAGAGACCCAGTACTTC
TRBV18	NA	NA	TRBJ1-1	CASSPAETEAFF	TGTGCCAGCTCACCGGCGGAAACTGAAGCTTTCTTT
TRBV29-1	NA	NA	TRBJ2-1	CSVRRDYNEQFF	TGCAGCGTTAGACGGGATTACAATGAGCAGTTCTTC
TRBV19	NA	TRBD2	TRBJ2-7	CASSLGGQSGEQYF	TGTGCCAGTTCCTTGGGAGGGCAATCTGGGGAGCAGTACTTC
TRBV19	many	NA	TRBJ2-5	CASRRTLSVETQYF	TGTGCCAGTAGGAGGACTCTCTCGGTGGAGACCCAGTACTTC
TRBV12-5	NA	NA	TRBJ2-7	CASGLVQRSLEFGRRGEQYF	TGTGCTAGTGGTTTGGTACAGCGGTCTTTGGAATTCGGCCGACGCGGCGAGCAGTACTTC
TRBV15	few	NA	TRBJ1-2	CATSRVEAIGYTF	TGTGCCACCAGCAGAGTTGAGGCAATCGGCTACACCTTC
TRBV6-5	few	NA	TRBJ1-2	CASIGGTDYGYTF	TGTGCCAGCATTGGCGGGACGGACTATGGCTACACCTTC
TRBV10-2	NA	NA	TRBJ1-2	CASSEAAEGYGYTF	TGCGCCAGCAGTGAGGCGGCGGAGGGGTATGGCTACACCTTC
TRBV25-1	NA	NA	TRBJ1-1	CASSTPTENTEAFF	TGTGCCAGCAGTACCCCGACAGAAAACACTGAAGCTTTCTTT
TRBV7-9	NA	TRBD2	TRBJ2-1	CASIARTSGSNEQFF	TGTGCCAGCATCGCGAGGACTAGCGGGAGCAATGAGCAGTTCTTC
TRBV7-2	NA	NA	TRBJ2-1	CASSVTRDDNEQFF	TGTGCCAGCAGCGTGACTAGAGATGACAATGAGCAGTTCTTC
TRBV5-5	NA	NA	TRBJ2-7	CASSFLGGRDEQYF	TGTGCCAGCAGCTTTCTTGGTGGGCGGGACGAGCAGTACTTC
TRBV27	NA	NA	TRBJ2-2	CASARRFTGELFF	TGTGCCAGCGCCCGACGGTTCACCGGGGAGCTGTTTTTT
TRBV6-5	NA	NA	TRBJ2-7	CASSYSWQGIHEQYF	TGTGCCAGCAGTTACTCCTGGCAGGGGATCCACGAGCAGTACTTC